This T cell receptor beta chain was identified during a study of blood T cell repertoires in COVID-19. Authors' analysis steps: Quantification of nucleated cells was approximated via reference gene primer amplification. The table came from immunoSEQ multiplex PCR; TCRdb's copy has only in-frame clones and leaves some out. Clone size and the V and J calls come from that table; the DNA yielded D and trimming. The table records roughly 110,000 clones, 65% to 80% of them present only once. V was pared by 3 bases and J by 8 bases, with 4 bases between. The CDR3 runs to 11 residues. Germline V gives CDR1 LNHDA, CDR2 SQIVND (reference sequence).

The chain recombines TRBV19 with TRBJ1-4; no reliable D call. The sample consisted of peripheral blood. The origin of this receptor is a man between 70 and 80 years old with acute or convalescent COVID-19. The CDR3 sequence: CASSMREKLFF. The CDR3, as DNA: TGTGCCAGTAGTATGCGAGAAAAACTGTTTTTT.